This T cell receptor beta chain was identified in a study of beta chain features in type 1 diabetes. Looking at the study overall: The study examined some 110,000,000 sorted cells across all samples.

Points from the study as a whole: PCR might favor shorter templates, but any such skew would affect patients and controls equally. Shorter TCRB CDR3s, moderately but significantly so, were found in Type 1 diabetes patients in all four CD4+ subsets. These data did not resolve whether HLA type affects TCRB rearrangement.

The authors reverse transcribed all of the isolated RNA, so sequencing captured expressed TCRB transcripts. TCRdb's copy holds only in-frame clones and misses some; the assay was immunoSEQ multiplex PCR. The sample comprises some 290,000 clones, roughly an eighth of which are singletons, and 0.015% to 0.02% rests with the top ten. This clone was detected only a few times. Antigen: not known. The sample taken for sequencing was naive CD4+ T cells from blood. The TCR comes from a young man with type 1 diabetes.

In nucleotides, the CDR3 is TGCGCCAGCAGCCCGGCGGGACTAGCGGGAGGGCCGAATGAGCAGTTCTTC. Translating it yields CASSPAGLAGGPNEQFF. The chain combines TRBV5-1 with TRBJ2-1; TRBD2 matches 16 bases. The V and J ends lost 4 bases and 7 bases, in that order; junction bases with no gene match: 8. The CDR3 length is 17 residues. Germline lookup yields CDR1 SGHRS and CDR2 YFSETQ.